The subject of this entry is one TCR beta chain. Its specificity is not known. Primers: 60 Vbeta forward and 13 Jbeta reverse. Clones were sequenced by immunoSEQ multiplex PCR, and TCRdb holds only the in-frame ones, with some missing. Altogether roughly 100,000 clones are present, 75% being singletons, with the ten largest covering more than 9%. Per germline, CDR1 LNHDA and CDR2 SQIVND (reference sequence). The germline V and J ends were trimmed by 3 bases and 6 bases, with 11 bases remaining between them. There are 14 residues in the CDR3. This sample is drawn from a study of cytomegalovirus exposure and HLA in healthy donors. Broader study findings: Certain indistinguishable V segments, among them TRBV6-2 and TRBV6-3, were excluded. The listing of some 170 TCR beta chains classed them as cytomegalovirus-associated. Accurate HLA-A and HLA-B prediction from TCR beta sequences was reported for most subjects.

This sequence joins TRBV19 and TRBJ1-4; maybe TRBD1 (5 bases). Source material: PBMCs. This TCR derives from a man aged 45-65 years in good health and CMV-seronegative. The CDR3 bases are TGTGCCAGTAGTATGGGGCGCAGATATGAAAAACTGTTTTTT. Encoded protein: CASSMGRRYEKLFF.